This T cell receptor beta chain was found in a study of OX40 agonist ivuxolimab in advanced cancers. V shed 4 bases and J 8 bases; nucleotides not matched to a gene: 10. Germline-derived CDR1 and CDR2 are MRHNA and SNTAGT. This CDR3 is built from 15 residues. Clones were sequenced by immunoSEQ multiplex PCR, and TCRdb holds only the in-frame ones, with some missing. The sample has around 90,000 clones, about 87% seen once; the top ten hold around 4.5%. The chain is built from TRBV6-4 and TRBJ2-1; 8 bases agree with TRBD2. This TCR was recovered from an adult with an advanced solid tumor such as melanoma, head and neck, liver or kidney cancer. The sequences come from CD4+ or CD8+ T cells sorted from blood, collected in a trial of the OX40 agonist ivuxolimab. This chain's CDR3 is CASSARRGRLDEQFF. The CDR3 DNA follows: TGTGCCAGCAGTGCGCGTCGCGGGAGGTTAGATGAGCAGTTCTTC.